This TCR beta chain was observed in a study of T cell repertoires in cytomegalovirus infection. Study-level information: Through public TCR beta signatures, both CMV infection and matching HLA type were indicated.

The CDR3 loop spans 18 amino acids. Germline CDR1 reads SNHLY; CDR2 reads FYNNEI. V was clipped by 7 bases and J by 3 bases; unmatched bases: 16. As concerns this clonotype: Its specificity is unknown.

From the reads, TCRdb called clonotypes with MiXCR, one entry per CDR3 protein. There are 750,000 to 950,000 distinct CDR3 sequences in the sample; roughly 29% occur only once, and approximately 14% lies in the top ten. The specimen comprised cultured CD8+ T cells from PBMCs, sampled from culture after CMV antigen stimulation. This clonotype was obtained from a human donor in good health (CMV status not recorded). Some clones in this sample may be carry-over from other donors' samples. The chain is built from TRBV2 and TRBJ2-1, with 9 bases aligning to TRBD2. The CDR3: CASTSPGVAGDNYNEQFF. For the CDR3, the DNA is TGTGCCAGCACTTCACCTGGGGTAGCGGGGGATAACTACAATGAGCAGTTCTTC.